This T cell receptor (beta chain) was captured by sequencing in a study of blood T cell repertoires in COVID-19. Germline V lookup: CDR1 WNHNN, CDR2 SYGVQD (reference sequence). This CDR3 region has 15 residues. Trimming took 7 bases from V and 2 from J; bases not matched to a gene: 8. Authors' methods: Amplification of reference gene primers was used by the study to estimate nucleated cell counts. TCRdb keeps only in-frame clones here, not all; method: immunoSEQ multiplex PCR. Clone size and the V and J calls come from that table; the DNA yielded D and trimming. The table includes 60,000 to 70,000 clones, more than 70% detected once.

The sequenced sample consisted of peripheral blood. This sequence originates from a man aged 50 to 59 with active COVID-19. The rearrangement joins TRBV10-1 to TRBJ2-4; TRBD1 aligns across 7 bases. The CDR3 nucleotides read TGCGCCAGCACCCCGGGACAGCCGCCCAAAAACATTCAGTACTTC. It encodes CASTPGQPPKNIQYF.